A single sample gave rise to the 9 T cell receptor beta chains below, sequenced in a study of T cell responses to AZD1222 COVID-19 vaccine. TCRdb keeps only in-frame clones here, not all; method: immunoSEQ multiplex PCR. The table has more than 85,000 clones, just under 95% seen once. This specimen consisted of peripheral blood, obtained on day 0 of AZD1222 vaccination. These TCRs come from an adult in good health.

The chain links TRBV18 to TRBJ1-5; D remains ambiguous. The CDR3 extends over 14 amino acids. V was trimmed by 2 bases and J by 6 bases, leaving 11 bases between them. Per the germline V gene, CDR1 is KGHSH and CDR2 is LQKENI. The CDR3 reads CASSPGGDRQPQHF. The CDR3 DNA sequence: TGTGCCAGCTCACCAGGCGGGGATCGTCAGCCCCAGCATTTT.

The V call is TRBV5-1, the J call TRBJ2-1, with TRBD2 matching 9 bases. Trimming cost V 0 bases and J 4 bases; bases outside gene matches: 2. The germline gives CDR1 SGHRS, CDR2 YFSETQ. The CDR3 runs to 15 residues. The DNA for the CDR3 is TGCGCCAGCAGCTTGGCAGCGGGGGGTTACAATGAGCAGTTCTTC. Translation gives CASSLAAGGYNEQFF.

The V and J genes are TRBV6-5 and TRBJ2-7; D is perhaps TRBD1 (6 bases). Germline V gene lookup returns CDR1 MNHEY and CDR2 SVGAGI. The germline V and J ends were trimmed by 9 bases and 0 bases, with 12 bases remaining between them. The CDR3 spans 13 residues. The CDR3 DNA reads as TGTGCCAGTCTATGGGACACCTCCTACGAGCAGTACTTC. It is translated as CASLWDTSYEQYF.

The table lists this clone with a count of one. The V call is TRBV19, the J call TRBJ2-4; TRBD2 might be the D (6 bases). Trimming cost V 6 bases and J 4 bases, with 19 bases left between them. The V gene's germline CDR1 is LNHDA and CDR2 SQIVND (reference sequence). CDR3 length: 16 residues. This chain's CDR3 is CASSQQGEDKKNIQYF. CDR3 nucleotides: TGTGCCAGTAGCCAACAAGGGGAGGACAAAAAAAACATTCAGTACTTC.

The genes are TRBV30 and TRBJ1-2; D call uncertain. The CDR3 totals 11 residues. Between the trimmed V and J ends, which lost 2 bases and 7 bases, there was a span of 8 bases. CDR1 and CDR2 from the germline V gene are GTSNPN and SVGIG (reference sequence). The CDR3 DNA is TGTGCCTGGAGTTTGGGGTTTGGCTACACCTTC. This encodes CAWSLGFGYTF.

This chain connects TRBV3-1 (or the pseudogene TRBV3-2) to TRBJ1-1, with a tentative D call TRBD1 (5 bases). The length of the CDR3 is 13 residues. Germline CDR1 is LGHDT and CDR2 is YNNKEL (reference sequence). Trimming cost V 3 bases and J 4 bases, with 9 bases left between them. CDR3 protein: CASSQAGSTEAFF. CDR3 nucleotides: TGTGCCAGCAGCCAGGCAGGGAGCACTGAAGCTTTCTTT.

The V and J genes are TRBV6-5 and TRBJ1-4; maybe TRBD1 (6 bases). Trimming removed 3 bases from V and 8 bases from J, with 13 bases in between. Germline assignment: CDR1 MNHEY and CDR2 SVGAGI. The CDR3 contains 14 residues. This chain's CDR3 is CASSYGRGGEKLFF. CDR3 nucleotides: TGTGCCAGCAGTTATGGCAGGGGTGGAGAAAAACTGTTTTTT.

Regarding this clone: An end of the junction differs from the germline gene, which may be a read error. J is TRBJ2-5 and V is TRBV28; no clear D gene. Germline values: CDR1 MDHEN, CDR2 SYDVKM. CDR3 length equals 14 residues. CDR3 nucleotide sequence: TGTGCCAGCAGTTCCGGGCCGAACCAGGAGACCCAGTACTTC. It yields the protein CASSSGPNQETQYF.

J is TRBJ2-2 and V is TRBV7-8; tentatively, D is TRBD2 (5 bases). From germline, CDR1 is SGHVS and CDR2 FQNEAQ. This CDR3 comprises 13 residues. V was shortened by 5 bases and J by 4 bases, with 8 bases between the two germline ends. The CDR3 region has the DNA TGTGCCAGCAGCGGGGAGTCCACCGGGGAGCTGTTTTTT. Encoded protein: CASSGESTGELFF.